One sample yielded the 15 T cell receptor beta chains listed below, sequenced in a study of Graves' ophthalmopathy and Graves' hyperthyroidism. The authors amplified TCR beta CDR3 regions, and they did so from RNA transcripts for repertoire sequencing. Second-round multiplex PCR came after a first-round RT-PCR that employed HTBI primers. TCRdb re-analysed the multiplex PCR reads in MiXCR, keeping a single row per CDR3 protein. The data contain about 700,000 distinct CDR3 sequences, just over 40% of them singletons. Sequencing was done on a sample of peripheral blood. These receptors all stem from an adult man with Graves' ophthalmopathy.

J is TRBJ2-7 and V is TRBV5-5; tentatively, D is TRBD1 (5 bases). The CDR3 covers 14 residues. Per germline, CDR1 SGHKS and CDR2 YYEKEE (reference sequence). V was shortened by 4 bases and J by 5 bases, with 16 bases between the two germline ends. This CDR3 reads CASSAGQGRDEQYF. The CDR3 bases are TGTGCCAGCAGCGCCGGACAAGGACGGGACGAGCAGTACTTC.

A remark on this clonotype: This CDR3 is missing its conserved last phenylalanine or tryptophan, likely due to a read error. J is TRBJ2-5 and V is TRBV2; the match to TRBD2 covers 13 bases. V lost 2 bases, J lost 5 bases, and 20 bases stayed unmatched. This CDR3 has 21 amino acids. Germline V gene lookup returns CDR1 SNHLY and CDR2 FYNNEI. The CDR3 coding sequence is TGTGCCAGCAGTGAAACCCACAGATGGACTAGCGGGAGACCCGATGGGGAGACCCAGTACTGC. Its translation is CASSETHRWTSGRPDGETQYC.

This chain joins TRBV9 and TRBJ1-6; D gene uncertain. CDR1 SGDLS and CDR2 YYNGEE come from the germline V gene. With 4 bases removed from V and 7 bases from J, the gap between germline ends came to 18 bases. The CDR3 consists of 16 residues. The CDR3 loop is CASSSFGVLANSPLHF. Written as DNA, the CDR3 is TGTGCCAGCAGCTCTTTTGGCGTTCTGGCGAATTCACCCCTCCACTTT. The complete variable domain, with remaining parts taken from reference TRBV9 and TRBJ1-6, reads DSGVTQTPKHLITATGQRVTLRCSPRSGDLSVYWYQQSLDQGLQFLIQYYNGEERAKGNILERFSAQQFPDLHSELNLSSLELGDSALYFCASSSFGVLANSPLHFGNGTRLTVT.

This clonotype was detected many times. This sequence joins TRBV7-3 and TRBJ1-6, with D unresolved. This CDR3 is 13 amino acids long. CDR1 is SGHTA, CDR2 FQGTGA, per germline. With 4 bases removed from V and 9 bases from J, the gap between germline ends came to 10 bases. The CDR3 region is CASSSGISSPLHF. The CDR3, as DNA: TGTGCCAGCAGCTCGGGAATCAGTTCACCCCTCCACTTT.

This clonotype has at least ten counts. CDR3 region: CASSLQGAVEAFF. Here the CDR3 DNA reads TGTGCCAGCAGTCTACAGGGGGCGGTTGAAGCTTTCTTT. The gene calls are TRBV12-3 or TRBV12-4 and TRBJ1-1; 9 nucleotides line up with TRBD1. The CDR3 has 13 amino acids. The V gene end was trimmed by 5 bases and the J gene end by 7 bases; junction bases not matched to a gene: 5.

This clonotype was detected ten times or more. The chain combines TRBV5-1 with TRBJ1-1; D gene unclear. Looked up from germline, CDR1 is SGHRS and CDR2 is YFSETQ. Trimming shortened V by 0 bases and J by 11 bases, and 20 bases separated the two germline ends. CDR3 length equals 15 residues. Here the CDR3 reads CASSLDGPGMRSAFF. CDR3 DNA: TGCGCCAGCAGCTTGGATGGGCCGGGCATGCGGTCGGCTTTCTTT.

The V and J genes are TRBV19 and TRBJ2-4; 7 bases fit TRBD1. This CDR3 has 13 residues. The V and J ends lost 6 bases and 4 bases, in that order; junction bases with no gene match: 3. Germline CDR1 LNHDA, CDR2 SQIVND (reference sequence). The DNA of the CDR3 is TGTGCCAGTAGAGACAGGGAGAAAAACATTCAGTACTTC. It yields the protein CASRDREKNIQYF.

The sample holds many counts of this clonotype. The CDR3 loop reads CSVEGSAGNTIYF. The CDR3, as DNA: TGCAGCGTTGAAGGGAGTGCCGGAAACACCATATATTTT. This chain links TRBV29-1 with TRBJ1-3; no definite D call. Germline CDR1 SQVTM, CDR2 ANQGSEA. The CDR3 loop spans 13 amino acids. Trimming stripped 1 base from V and 4 bases from J, with 8 bases between.

A remark on this clonotype: A single base separates this from a much larger clone, so it may be a read error. V is TRBV10-3 and J is TRBJ2-7; TRBD1 matches 8 bases. This CDR3 region has 13 residues. Germline trimming cut 11 bases from V and 6 bases from J; bases unmatched to any gene: 12. Germline lookup yields CDR1 ENHRY and CDR2 SYGVKD. DNA for the CDR3: TGTGCCGGCAAAACCCAGGGGGCAGCCGAGCAGTACTTC. Translated, it gives CAGKTQGAAEQYF.

This clonotype has ten or more counts. This chain uses TRBV9 with TRBJ2-6; D is perhaps TRBD1 (6 bases). Trimming cost V 0 bases and J 4 bases, with 11 bases left between them. Germline V gene sequence: CDR1 SGDLS, CDR2 YYNGEE. The CDR3 is 16 amino acids. CDR3 sequence (DNA): TGTGCCAGCAGCGTAGTTCCAGGGACAGGGGCCAACGTCCTGACTTTC. Residues: CASSVVPGTGANVLTF.

The V call is TRBV7-2, the J call TRBJ1-2, with 7 nucleotides matching TRBD1. Germline V gene lookup returns CDR1 SGHTA and CDR2 FQGNSA. V gave up 4 bases and J gave up 4 bases; unmatched junction bases: 6. The CDR3 length is 14 residues. CDR3: CASSSGTALYGYTF. CDR3 DNA: TGTGCCAGCAGCTCCGGGACAGCACTCTATGGCTACACCTTC.

The genes are TRBV2 and TRBJ2-7; 8 bases line up with TRBD2. CDR1 is SNHLY and CDR2 is FYNNEI in the germline V gene. The J segment lost 4 bases and the V segment lost 8 bases, leaving 7 bases of the junction unmatched. CDR3 length: 13 amino acids. Written as DNA, the CDR3 is TGTGCCAGCGGGGGACTAGGCACATACGAGCAGTACTTC. Translated: CASGGLGTYEQYF.

The chain employs TRBV7-2 and TRBJ1-1, with D maybe TRBD1 (6 bases). The CDR3 extends over 17 amino acids. V was shortened by 6 bases and J by 0 bases, with 20 bases between the two germline ends. Per the germline V gene, CDR1 is SGHTA and CDR2 is FQGNSA. The CDR3 DNA is TGTGCCAGCAGTTACTCGGGGGGGCGCGGGGTGAACACTGAAGCTTTCTTT. Translated: CASSYSGGRGVNTEAFF.

In this sample, this clonotype turned up many times. The chain uses TRBV29-1 and TRBJ2-7; maybe TRBD1 (6 bases). The CDR3 spans 12 residues. Trimming pared 4 bases from V and 6 bases from J, leaving 13 bases between. Germline V gives CDR1 SQVTM, CDR2 ANQGSEA. The CDR3 is CSVAGQMTEQYF. Here the CDR3 DNA reads TGCAGCGTTGCTGGACAGATGACCGAGCAGTACTTC.

This clonotype showed up many times. This sequence joins TRBV2 and TRBJ2-5, with a tentative D call TRBD2 (6 bases). Trimming shortened V by 7 bases and J by 4 bases, and 10 bases separated the two germline ends. The CDR3 extends over 12 amino acids. In germline, CDR1 is SNHLY, CDR2 FYNNEI. The DNA for the CDR3 is TGTGCCAGCACGGGAGTCGGAGAGACCCAGTACTTC. Translated: CASTGVGETQYF. The whole variable domain, filled in from reference TRBV2 and TRBJ2-5, reads EPEVTQTPSHQVTQMGQEVILRCVPISNHLYFYWYRQILGQKVEFLVSFYNNEISEKSEIFDDQFSVERPDGSNFTLKIRSTKLEDSAMYFCASTGVGETQYFGPGTRLLVL.